These 21 T cell receptor beta chains came from one sample sequenced in a study of glioma-infiltrating T cells after dendritic cell vaccination. The protocol was immunoSEQ multiplex PCR, while the TCRdb copy is restricted to in-frame clones and leaves out a portion. The sample includes roughly 82,000 clones, roughly 90% seen only once; the top ten take approximately 3.4%. Sequenced here: blood, sampled before dendritic cell vaccination. The receptor source for this set is a human donor with glioblastoma.

This chain uses TRBV9 with TRBJ1-4, with 7 positions matching TRBD1. Looked up from germline, CDR1 is SGDLS and CDR2 is YYNGEE. The CDR3 is made up of 15 amino acids. The V gene end was trimmed by 3 bases and the J gene end by 5 bases; junction bases not matched to a gene: 7. CDR3 amino acids: CASSATGQRNEKLFF. CDR3 DNA: TGTGCCAGCAGCGCCACGGGACAGCGAAATGAAAAACTGTTTTTT.

The chain employs TRBV2 and TRBJ1-3, with 8 bases lining up with TRBD1. The CDR3 length is 14 residues. CDR1 is SNHLY and CDR2 is FYNNEI in the germline V gene. The ends lost 9 bases at V and 8 bases at J; junction bases unmatched: 12. The CDR3 is CASNGQGQSDTIYF. CDR3 nucleotides: TGTGCCAGTAATGGACAGGGCCAATCAGACACCATATATTTT.

The rearrangement links TRBV7-9 to TRBJ2-3; a weak D match, TRBD2 (5 bases). Trimming left V 5 bases short and J 6 bases short, with 9 bases between. The germline gives CDR1 SEHNR, CDR2 FQNEAQ (reference sequence). This CDR3 has 12 residues. The CDR3 sequence is CASSARGDTQYF. DNA of the CDR3: TGTGCCAGCAGCGCCCGCGGGGATACGCAGTATTTT.

The V and J genes are TRBV6-1 and TRBJ1-4; D is possibly TRBD1 (5 bases). Trimming shortened V by 0 bases and J by 8 bases, and 13 bases separated the two germline ends. Germline CDR1 is MNHNS and CDR2 is SASEGT. This CDR3 spans 15 amino acids. The CDR3 loop reads CASSEAQGVDEKLFF. The CDR3 nucleotides are TGTGCCAGCAGTGAAGCGCAAGGGGTAGACGAAAAACTGTTTTTT.

The rearrangement joins TRBV7-9 to TRBJ1-4; D perhaps matches TRBD1 (6 bases). The V end lost 5 bases, the J end lost 7 bases, and 14 bases lay between the germline ends. The CDR3 is 14 residues long. Germline assignment: CDR1 SEHNR and CDR2 FQNEAQ (reference sequence). Here the CDR3 DNA reads TGTGCCAGCAGCGCCGGGACATTGGGTGAAAAACTGTTTTTT. Residues: CASSAGTLGEKLFF.

This chain joins TRBV2 and TRBJ2-3; TRBD2 matches 12 bases. Germline loops: CDR1 SNHLY, CDR2 FYNNEI. V shed 10 bases, J shed 4 bases, and the junction held 6 bases outside the gene matches. The CDR3 runs 14 residues. In DNA, the CDR3 is TGTGCCACCAGACTAGCGGGAGTCGCAGATACGCAGTATTTT. Its protein is CATRLAGVADTQYF.

This clone came up once. V is TRBV2 and J is TRBJ1-2, with 7 nucleotides matching TRBD1. The germline CDR1 and CDR2 sequences are SNHLY and FYNNEI. With 7 bases clipped from V and 6 bases from J, the junction kept 5 bases outside the gene matches. The CDR3 is 12 residues long. CDR3 sequence reads: CASTFTGDGYTF. In DNA, the CDR3 is TGTGCCAGCACCTTTACAGGGGATGGCTACACCTTC.

This clone was recorded a few times. The J gene is TRBJ1-1, the V gene TRBV29-1; 7 bases map to TRBD1. V shed 5 bases and J 1 base; nucleotides not matched to a gene: 7. The CDR3 extends over 14 amino acids. CDR1 is SQVTM, CDR2 ANQGSEA, per germline. CDR3 in amino acids: CSVPTGVRNTEAFF. The CDR3 bases are TGCAGCGTTCCAACAGGGGTTCGGAACACTGAAGCTTTCTTT. The variable domain in full, completed from reference TRBV29-1 and TRBJ1-1, reads SAVISQKPSRDICQRGTSLTIQCQVDSQVTMMFWYRQQPGQSLTLIATANQGSEATYESGFVIDKFPISRPNLTFSTLTVSNMSPEDSSIYLCSVPTGVRNTEAFFGQGTRLTVV.

The rearrangement links TRBV30 to TRBJ1-4; D is uncertain. Germline CDR1 and CDR2: GTSNPN and SVGIG (reference sequence). CDR3 length: 14 amino acids. Trimming took off 2 bases at V and 0 bases at J, with 7 bases between the two ends. CDR3 protein: CAWSTQSTNEKLFF. CDR3 in DNA: TGTGCCTGGAGTACACAGTCAACTAATGAAAAACTGTTTTTT.

A single count supports this clone. The V and J genes are TRBV11-3 and TRBJ1-4; the D is unclear. V lost 5 bases and J lost 8, with 9 bases in between. The CDR3 loop spans 12 amino acids. The V gene's germline CDR1 is SGHNT and CDR2 YENEEA. DNA for the CDR3: TGTGCCAGCAGCGAAAGAGGCGAAAAACTGTTTTTT. This translates into CASSERGEKLFF.

The chain uses TRBV13 and TRBJ2-3; TRBD1 agrees at 8 bases. Germline CDR1 and CDR2: PRHDT and FYEKMQ (reference sequence). Trimming removed 5 bases from V and 7 bases from J; junction bases left unmatched: 11. The CDR3 has 15 amino acids. The CDR3 here is CASSPRLDRVNTQYF. Here the CDR3 DNA reads TGTGCCAGCAGCCCTAGACTGGACAGGGTGAATACGCAGTATTTT.

The J gene is TRBJ2-5, the V gene TRBV5-4; 8 positions match TRBD1. Germline V gene sequence: CDR1 SGHNT, CDR2 YYREEE (reference sequence). The CDR3 loop spans 13 amino acids. V was pared by 5 bases and J by 1 base, with 1 base of the junction left unmatched. In DNA form, the CDR3 reads TGTGCCAGCAGTGGGACAGGCCAAGAGACCCAGTACTTC. Translated: CASSGTGQETQYF.

The V and J genes are TRBV30 and TRBJ2-3, with TRBD2 matching over 13 bases. Germline lookup yields CDR1 GTSNPN and CDR2 SVGIG (reference sequence). Unmatched junction bases numbered 6, after V lost 0 bases and J lost 6 bases. The CDR3 is 16 amino acids. This CDR3 reads CAWSVGLAGELDTQYF. The DNA for the CDR3 is TGTGCCTGGAGTGTTGGACTAGCGGGGGAGTTGGATACGCAGTATTTT. Based on the CDR3 plus reference TRBV30 and TRBJ2-3, the full variable domain is SQTIHQWPATLVQPVGSPLSLECTVEGTSNPNLYWYRQAAGRGLQLLFYSVGIGQISSEVPQNLSASRPQDRQFILSSKKLLLSDSGFYLCAWSVGLAGELDTQYFGPGTRLTVL.

The rearrangement uses TRBV13 and TRBJ1-3, with D uncertain. Germline V gene data show CDR1 as PRHDT and CDR2 as FYEKMQ (reference sequence). The V and J ends lost 0 bases and 7 bases respectively, with 13 bases between them. There are 15 residues in the CDR3. CDR3: CASSLGPTAKNTIYF. As DNA, the CDR3 is TGTGCCAGCAGCTTAGGCCCAACAGCCAAGAACACCATATATTTT.

The chain links TRBV4-1 to TRBJ2-5; 8 nucleotides match TRBD1. The DNA end is a closer match to TRBJ2-7, so the J assignment may be wrong. The CDR3 spans 16 residues. Germline V lookup: CDR1 MGHRA, CDR2 YSYEKL. The CDR3 here is CASSQVHGTGGYEQYF. CDR3 DNA: TGCGCCAGCAGCCAAGTACACGGGACAGGAGGGTACGAGCAGTACTTC.

V is TRBV19 and J is TRBJ1-1, with D possibly being TRBD1 (6 bases). CDR1 is LNHDA and CDR2 is SQIVND in the germline V gene (reference sequence). V lost 7 bases and J lost 11, with 23 bases in between. The CDR3 sequence is 14 residues long. The CDR3 region is CASNMGQGLLGAFF. The CDR3 DNA reads as TGTGCCAGTAACATGGGGCAGGGGCTCCTGGGCGCTTTCTTT.

This clone was seen just once. This rearrangement joins TRBV11-3 to TRBJ2-4; 7 bases line up with TRBD1. V trimming: 5 bases; J trimming: 8 bases; junction bases outside the gene matches: 6. The germline gives CDR1 SGHNT, CDR2 YENEEA. The CDR3 runs to 13 residues. Here the CDR3 DNA reads TGTGCCAGCAGCCGACAGGGTTCGGACATTCAGTACTTC. Amino acids: CASSRQGSDIQYF.

The chain joins TRBV7-2 to TRBJ2-5; tentative D call: TRBD2 (6 bases). The V end lost 1 base, the J end lost 2 bases, and 20 bases lay between the germline ends. Germline V gene lookup returns CDR1 SGHTA and CDR2 FQGNSA. The CDR3 is made up of 18 amino acids. Here the CDR3 DNA reads TGTGCCAGCAGCTTAGGTTCAGGGAGGCGCGGCGTACAAGAGACCCAGTACTTC. Protein product: CASSLGSGRRGVQETQYF.

CDR3 DNA: TGTGCCTGGAGTTCGAAAGGGGTTGAAGAGACCCAGTACTTC. Translation gives CAWSSKGVEETQYF. The gene calls are TRBV30 and TRBJ2-5; D possibly corresponds to TRBD1 (5 bases). CDR3 size: 14 residues. From germline, CDR1 is GTSNPN and CDR2 SVGIG (reference sequence). Trimming pared 2 bases from V and 3 bases from J, leaving 13 bases between.

The chain recombines TRBV30 with TRBJ2-1, with a weak D call TRBD2 (7 bases). Germline CDR1 and CDR2: GTSNPN and SVGIG (reference sequence). V dropped 3 bases and J dropped 10 bases, with 16 bases sitting between them. The CDR3 totals 13 residues. CDR3 DNA sequence: TGTGCCTGGAGGAGGGGGGGGGCCCCGGAGCAGTTCTTC. Translation gives CAWRRGGAPEQFF.

The chain employs TRBV7-3 and TRBJ2-2; 8 bases align to TRBD2. Germline V gene lookup returns CDR1 SGHTA and CDR2 FQGTGA. The CDR3 contains 14 residues. V was pared by 3 bases and J by 7 bases, with 4 bases of the junction left unmatched. The CDR3 bases are TGTGCCAGCAGCTTGACAGCGGGGGTCGGGGAGCTGTTTTTT. Translated, it gives CASSLTAGVGELFF.